The 9 T cell receptor beta chains below were found in one sample sequenced in a study of spatial heterogeneity in lung cancer. Stated time point: blood at routine non-recurrence follow-up after resection. Via MiXCR, TCRdb re-called the 5' RACE reads, giving one row per CDR3 protein. The sample holds roughly 46,000 distinct CDR3 sequences; roughly 10% are singletons and the top ten take roughly 32%. This sample comprised PBMCs, obtained at follow-up. The receptors stem from a male donor with early-stage non-small cell lung cancer.

This clonotype was seen at least ten times. V is TRBV27 and J is TRBJ2-3; tentatively, D is TRBD1 (5 bases). Between the trimmed V and J ends, which lost 6 bases and 4 bases, there was a span of 14 bases. The CDR3 runs to 14 residues. Germline-derived CDR1 and CDR2 are MNHEY and SMNVEV (reference sequence). CDR3 protein: CASSRDSGSDTQYF. The CDR3 DNA reads TGTGCCAGCAGCCGCGACAGTGGTTCAGATACGCAGTATTTT.

This clonotype was seen only a few times. The chain carries TRBV5-1 and TRBJ2-3, with D maybe TRBD2 (5 bases). With 3 bases removed from V and 3 bases from J, the gap between germline ends came to 14 bases. The CDR3 extends over 15 amino acids. Germline-derived CDR1 and CDR2 are SGHRS and YFSETQ. CDR3 sequence (DNA): TGCGCCAGCAGCTCTAGCCTCGTTGGGACAGATACGCAGTATTTT. Translation gives CASSSSLVGTDTQYF.

This clonotype was recorded many times. The chain uses TRBV5-6 and TRBJ2-3; maybe TRBD1 (6 bases). Germline V gene data show CDR1 as SGHDT and CDR2 as YYEEEE. The CDR3 has 12 amino acids. The V end lost 0 bases, the J end lost 10 bases, and 9 bases lay between the germline ends. The CDR3 region has the DNA TGTGCCAGCAGCTTGGACAGGGTCGCGCAGTATTTT. Its translation: CASSLDRVAQYF.

CDR3 residues: CAWSAPGQGEYYGYTF. As DNA, the CDR3 is TGTGCCTGGAGTGCTCCGGGACAGGGGGAATACTATGGCTACACCTTC. The chain links TRBV30 to TRBJ1-2; TRBD1 matches 11 bases. Germline V lookup: CDR1 GTSNPN, CDR2 SVGIG (reference sequence). This CDR3 spans 16 amino acids. Trimming took 1 base from V and 3 from J; bases not matched to a gene: 7.

This clonotype was observed at least ten times. The rearrangement joins TRBV11-3 to TRBJ2-1, with D perhaps matching TRBD2 (5 bases). The V gene lost 1 base and the J gene lost 1 base, with 8 bases spanning the gap. This CDR3 comprises 15 residues. Looked up from germline, CDR1 is SGHNT and CDR2 is YENEEA. CDR3 sequence: CASSLVAGSYNEQFF. The CDR3 DNA is TGTGCCAGCAGCTTAGTCGCGGGTTCCTACAATGAGCAGTTCTTC.

At least ten counts were recorded for this clonotype. The chain joins TRBV5-6 to TRBJ2-1; 10 nucleotides align to TRBD2. The length of the CDR3 is 15 residues. V was pared by 0 bases and J by 13 bases, with 10 bases of the junction left unmatched. Germline values: CDR1 SGHDT, CDR2 YYEEEE. DNA of the CDR3: TGTGCCAGCAGCTTGGATCCTAGCGGGAGACGATATCAGTTCTTC. As protein: CASSLDPSGRRYQFF. Full variable domain (missing parts from reference TRBV5-6 and TRBJ2-1): DAGVTQSPTHLIKTRGQQVTLRCSPKSGHDTVSWYQQALGQGPQFIFQYYEEEERQRGNFPDRFSGHQFPNYSSELNVNALLLGDSALYLCASSLDPSGRRYQFFGPGTRLTVL.

There are many counts of this clonotype. CDR3 protein: CASSPGASALSSYEQYF. The CDR3 region has the DNA TGTGCCAGTAGCCCTGGTGCTAGCGCACTGAGCTCCTACGAGCAGTACTTC. This chain joins TRBV19 and TRBJ2-7; possibly TRBD2 for D (6 bases). V was pared by 6 bases and J by 0 bases, with 21 bases between. The CDR3 is made up of 17 amino acids. Per the germline V gene, CDR1 is LNHDA and CDR2 is SQIVND (reference sequence).

In this sample, this clonotype turned up a few times. The rearrangement links TRBV7-2 to TRBJ2-1, with D possibly matching TRBD2 (5 bases). This CDR3 has 15 amino acids. CDR1 and CDR2 (germline): SGHTA, FQGNSA. V was trimmed by 4 bases and J by 9 bases, leaving 19 bases between them. The CDR3 loop reads CASSSRTYSLSEQFF. In nucleotides, the CDR3 is TGTGCCAGCAGCTCCCGGACTTACTCCCTTAGTGAGCAGTTCTTC.

This clonotype was recorded a few times. The J gene is TRBJ2-1, the V gene TRBV7-3; TRBD2 agrees at 11 bases. The germline V gene has CDR1 SGHTA and CDR2 FQGTGA. This CDR3 region has 16 residues. J was trimmed by 3 bases and V by 6 bases; bases with no gene match: 7. The CDR3 DNA sequence: TGTGCCAGCAGTGACACTAGCGGGGGTTACTACAATGAGCAGTTCTTC. The encoded protein is CASSDTSGGYYNEQFF.